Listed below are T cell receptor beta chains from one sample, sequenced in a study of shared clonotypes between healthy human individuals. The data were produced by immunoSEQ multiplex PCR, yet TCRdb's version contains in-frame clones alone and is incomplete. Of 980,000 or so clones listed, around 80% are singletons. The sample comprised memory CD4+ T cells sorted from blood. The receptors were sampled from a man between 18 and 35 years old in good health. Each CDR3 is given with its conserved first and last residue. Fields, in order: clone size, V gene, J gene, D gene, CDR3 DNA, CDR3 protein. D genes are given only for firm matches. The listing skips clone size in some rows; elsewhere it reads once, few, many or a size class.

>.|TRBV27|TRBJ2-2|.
TGTGCCAGCAGTTTACGCGAGACCCGAGGGACGAACACCGGGGAGCTGTTTTTT
CASSLRETRGTNTGELFF
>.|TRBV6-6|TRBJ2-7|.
TGTGCCAGCACTTCTCTATACGAGCAGTACTTC
CASTSLYEQYF
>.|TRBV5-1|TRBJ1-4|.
TGCGCCAGCAGCTTCAGCGTAGGGGGGAATGAAAAACTGTTTTTT
CASSFSVGGNEKLFF
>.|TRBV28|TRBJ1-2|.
TGTGCCAGCAGTTCGAATGCTGGCTACACCTTC
CASSSNAGYTF
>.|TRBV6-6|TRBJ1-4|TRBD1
TGTGCCAGCAGTTACCCGGGACAGGGAGAGGATGAAAAACTGTTTTTT
CASSYPGQGEDEKLFF
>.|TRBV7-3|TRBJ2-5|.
TGTGCCAGCAGCTTAATTCCCGAAGAGACCCAGTACTTC
CASSLIPEETQYF
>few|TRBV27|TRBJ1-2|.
TGTGCCAGCAGTTCCCGGAAGAACGGGAGTGGCTACACCTTC
CASSSRKNGSGYTF
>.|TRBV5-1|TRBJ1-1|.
TGCGCCAGCAGCTCCACATCTGAAGCTTTCTTT
CASSSTSEAFF
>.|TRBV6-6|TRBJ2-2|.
TGTGCCAGCACCCTCCAGGGGCACACCGGGGAGCTGTTTTTT
CASTLQGHTGELFF
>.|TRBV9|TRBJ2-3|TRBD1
TGTGCCAGCAGCGTAGGCGGCAGGGGGTCCGATACGCAGTATTTT
CASSVGGRGSDTQYF
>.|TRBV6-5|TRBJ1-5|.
TGTGCCACTTCTGGAATAGGCAATCAGCCCCAGCATTTT
CATSGIGNQPQHF
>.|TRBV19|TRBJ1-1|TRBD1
TGTGCCAGTATACAGGGGCCGGTGAACACTGAAGCTTTCTTT
CASIQGPVNTEAFF
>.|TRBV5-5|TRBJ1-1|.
TGTGCCAGCAGCTTGGTGTTCTTTACTGAAGCTTTCTTT
CASSLVFFTEAFF
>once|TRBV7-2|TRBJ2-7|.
TGTGCCAGCAGCTTCGGGGAATACTACGAGCAGTACTTC
CASSFGEYYEQYF
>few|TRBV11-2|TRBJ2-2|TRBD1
TGTGCCAGCAGCTCGCCGGGACAGGGGATCGGGGAGCTGTTTTTT
CASSSPGQGIGELFF
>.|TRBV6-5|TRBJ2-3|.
TGTGCCAGCAGATTACACCAGAGCTCGGATACGCAGTATTTT
CASRLHQSSDTQYF